Reported below is one TCR beta chain. The sample belongs to a study of T cell changes during pregnancy in multiple sclerosis. Measured with immunoSEQ multiplex PCR; TCRdb has only the in-frame clones, and not every one. Here the sample spans tens of thousands of clones, around 90% being singletons. Sequences were derived from peripheral blood, sampled in the second trimester of pregnancy. This receptor was obtained from a female donor in good health, enrolled as a control in a pregnancy study.

The CDR3 DNA is TGTGCCAGCAGTCCCCGACTAGCGGGAGGCTACAATGAGCAGTTCTTC. This translates into CASSPRLAGGYNEQFF. The chain carries TRBV27 and TRBJ2-1, with 13 bases lining up with TRBD2. The trim removed 5 bases at V and 3 bases at J, leaving 4 bases unmatched. Looked up from germline, CDR1 is MNHEY and CDR2 is SMNVEV (reference sequence). CDR3 size: 16 residues.